The sequence of this T cell receptor (beta chain) was determined in a study of post-analysis software for immune sequencing data. Study as a whole: In terms of disease course, relapsing-remitting, secondary progressive and progressive-relapsing multiple sclerosis were included.

Included in the TCR beta cDNA libraries were unique molecular identifiers. When about 0.85 to 11 million T cells were used, they gave 500,000 or so cDNA molecules. TCRdb reanalysed the PCR reads using MiXCR and keeps one entry per CDR3 protein. The data show some 890,000 distinct CDR3 sequences, with roughly 50% seen just once and under 6% held by the top ten. Study outcomes and limitations: When patients were compared with controls, a handful of TRBV segments were more frequent, TRBV5-6, TRBV5-1 and TRBV20-1 among them. Analysis by F measure revealed that same-batch samples clustered strongly together. There was significantly lower normalized Chao1 diversity in multiple sclerosis patients than in controls.

Germline lookup yields CDR1 SGHRS and CDR2 YFSETQ. This CDR3 has 15 amino acids. Trimming removed 1 base from V and 8 bases from J, with 16 bases in between. This clonotype was recorded a few times. As yet, its antigen is unknown. What was sequenced was blood. The origin of this receptor is a girl between 10 and 17 years old with multiple sclerosis. The chain employs TRBV5-1 and TRBJ2-1; D gene uncertain. The chain's CDR3 is CASSLMGNRDDEQFF. DNA of the CDR3: TGCGCCAGCAGCTTGATGGGTAATCGTGACGATGAGCAGTTCTTC.